The entry below describes one T cell receptor (beta chain). This clonotype was recorded only once. Its antigen has not been determined. Per-base quality was not reported, and no clone a single base away is much larger than it. Single-read evidence is weak. Library preparation used PCR. DNA from cultured CD4+ T cells underwent TCR sequencing with the Oncomine TCR Beta short-read assay at the Johns Hopkins FTIC core. Genomic DNA was extracted from the cultured CD4+ T cells with the QIAamp micro DNA kit. Oncomine TCR Beta libraries from cultured CD4+ T cells were pooled with unique dual indexes and sequenced on an Illumina iSeq 100. Concerning the study's data processing: Non-productive sequences were removed, and CDR3s that did not start with C, did not end with F or W, or were shorter than 7 amino acids were discarded. Antigen-specific clonotypes were identified using the MANAFEST web application through comparison of peptide-stimulated wells with reference and other culture wells. For a clone to be called positive, the clone needed an FDR below 0.05, an odds ratio above 5, and a productive frequency above 0.1% in at least two of three replicate wells. Clonotypes that were significantly expanded in both SARS-CoV-2 spike wells and at least one common cold coronavirus spike condition were defined as cross-reactive. Using R version 3.6.1, CDR3 homology was evaluated through Levenshtein distances (stringdist) along with unrooted phylogenetic trees (ape). TCRdb took the public reads, trimmed them with fastp at Q25, ran MiXCR for clone calling and kept in-frame beta chains. CDR3 protein duplicates are merged, each entry listing the most common genes and DNA. The V and J calls shown here were made by TCRdb, not taken from the authors' results. Here the sample has about 17,000 distinct CDR3 sequences; roughly 60% occur a single time. The ten biggest clones cover approximately 9.9% of the sample.

V loses 1 base of germline sequence and J loses 3 bases, and the interval between the two ends is 9 bases. From the cysteine through the phenylalanine, the CDR3 covers 14 amino acids. The sequence is cut down to CDR3 DNA, 42 bases in frame from base 1. The germline V gene (reference sequence) provides CDR1 DFQATT and CDR2 SNEGSKA. This entry is derived from a study of vaccination and CD4 T cells after COVID-19 (dated by TCRdb to 2022 to 2024). Describing the broader study: Every convalescent patient had a positive nasal swab PCR test for SARS-CoV-2, with mild disease in several patients and severe disease in one. Post-COVID blood samples from convalescent patients were collected a median of 101 days after diagnosis, with a range of about 30 to 170 days. The cultures were stimulated with overlapping spike peptide pools from SARS-CoV-2 and from the common cold coronaviruses HCoV-NL63, HCoV-OC43 and HCoV-229E. As controls, cultures received a CEFX viral epitope pool (the positive control), an HIV-1 Nef peptide pool (the negative control), or no peptide at all. In roughly 11 COVID-19 convalescent patients and several infection-naive healthy vaccine recipients, the spike-specific CD4+ TCR repertoire before mRNA vaccination was compared with the repertoire after mRNA vaccination. The convalescent cohort comprised six males and four females, including two Hispanic individuals, seven Caucasians, two Asians and one multiracial person. Participants got two doses of the Pfizer-BioNTech BNT162b2 vaccine (n=8) or two doses of the Moderna mRNA-1273 vaccine (n=2). Post-vaccine blood samples were taken a median of about 72 days after the second vaccine dose, with a range of roughly 13 to 250 days. Study-wide findings and limitations: Only a relatively small number of convalescent patients were included in the study, and early timepoints following natural infection were not analyzed. Among convalescent patients, a median about 86% of the SARS-CoV-2-reactive clones seen after vaccination appeared only after vaccination, which suggests priming specific to the vaccine. In convalescent patients, nearly all vaccine-specific clones (304 of 307) were found to be mono-reactive for SARS-CoV-2 spike rather than cross-reactive with common cold coronaviruses. The median count of SARS-CoV-2-reactive clonotypes went up from around 20 after infection to 38 after vaccination, although the change was not significant.

Explained via the paper, the treatment or condition label denotes: approximately nine-day PBMC culture with coronavirus spike peptide pools or control peptides (ViraFEST assay). The ViraFEST assay, used in the study, expanded antigen-specific T cells with peptide pools and then identified the expanded clonotypes through TCR sequencing. Positive SARS-CoV-2 PCR tests in the convalescent patients dated from March to December 2020, before Alpha, Beta and Delta variants emerged in the United States. PBMCs were cultured at roughly 2 million per well in IMDM supplemented with approximately 5% human AB serum and about 10 IU/ml IL-2, with about 10 ug/ml peptide pools added. Half of the culture medium was replaced with fresh IL-2-containing medium on days 3 and 7. CD4+ T cells were isolated after approximately eleven days of culture through negative selection using the EasySep CD4+ T cell isolation kit. Ficoll-Paque Plus gradient centrifugation was used to isolate PBMCs from whole blood, and the isolated PBMCs were then either used fresh or cryopreserved at -140C. In general, triplicate wells were set up for every culture condition.

This receptor chain uses TRBV20-1 and TRBJ1-4; a tentative D call is TRBD1 (6 bases match). What was sequenced was CD4+ T cells from blood, cultured in vitro. The sequence was collected from a human donor who had recovered from COVID-19. CDR3 region: CSARAGHANEKLFF. The DNA sequence follows: TGCAGTGCTAGAGCGGGACACGCTAATGAAAAACTGTTTTTT.